This passage covers 28 T cell receptor beta chains from one sample sequenced in a study of T cell responses to AZD1222 COVID-19 vaccine. Some clones are missing from TCRdb's copy, which holds only in-frame ones; the method was immunoSEQ multiplex PCR. The sample includes 130,000 to 150,000 clones, over 85% of them seen just once. This sample comprised peripheral blood, obtained on day 0 of AZD1222 vaccination. These receptors came from an adult in good health.

This clone rates as medium-sized. The gene calls are TRBV13 and TRBJ2-5; 7 bases fit TRBD1. The CDR3 runs to 15 residues. With V trimmed by 3 bases and J by 1 base, 5 bases remained unmatched. Per the germline V gene, CDR1 is PRHDT and CDR2 is FYEKMQ (reference sequence). The CDR3 region has the DNA TGTGCCAGCAGCTTTCCCAGACAGGGCCAAGAGACCCAGTACTTC. Its translation is CASSFPRQGQETQYF.

The chain joins TRBV4-2 to TRBJ2-1; tentative D call: TRBD2 (5 bases). CDR3 length equals 14 residues. V lost 0 bases and J lost 14, with 17 bases in between. Looked up from germline, CDR1 is LGHNA and CDR2 is YNFKEQ. The CDR3 bases are TGTGCCAGCAGCCAAGATGATCAACTAGAAGGAAAGTTCTTC. Encoded protein: CASSQDDQLEGKFF.

The rearrangement joins TRBV5-4 to TRBJ2-5; TRBD2 might be the D (6 bases). CDR1 SGHNT and CDR2 YYREEE come from the germline V gene (reference sequence). The V gene lost 4 bases and the J gene lost 5 bases, with 21 bases spanning the gap. This CDR3 has 16 residues. CDR3 protein: CASSDLLAPAWETQYF. The CDR3 coding sequence is TGTGCCAGCAGCGACCTACTAGCCCCCGCGTGGGAGACCCAGTACTTC.

The J gene is TRBJ2-5, the V gene TRBV12-3 or TRBV12-4, with D unresolved. The V end was cut by 2 bases, the J end by 3 bases, with 4 bases between. This CDR3 region has 12 residues. The CDR3 protein is CASSLYEETQYF. For the CDR3, the DNA is TGTGCCAGCAGTTTATACGAAGAGACCCAGTACTTC.

The rearrangement uses TRBV24-1 and TRBJ2-2; maybe TRBD1 (5 bases). V was shortened by 6 bases and J by 2 bases, with 9 bases between the two germline ends. This CDR3 is built from 14 residues. Per the germline V gene, CDR1 is KGHDR and CDR2 is SFDVKD. CDR3 nucleotide sequence: TGTGCCACCAGTACAGGTCCTAACACCGGGGAGCTGTTTTTT. Its protein is CATSTGPNTGELFF.

This rearrangement joins TRBV5-4 to TRBJ2-5, with a weak D call TRBD1 (5 bases). Trimming removed 4 bases from V and 3 bases from J, with 16 bases in between. The CDR3 spans 15 residues. Germline assignment: CDR1 SGHNT and CDR2 YYREEE (reference sequence). The CDR3 bases are TGTGCCAGCAGCCGGACCGGCAGGGTAAAAGAGACCCAGTACTTC. Translation: CASSRTGRVKETQYF.

This clone has only a few counts. V is TRBV28 and J is TRBJ1-4; TRBD1 is a possible D gene (5 bases). V was trimmed by 5 bases and J by 7 bases, leaving 17 bases between them. This CDR3 has 15 amino acids. From germline, CDR1 is MDHEN and CDR2 SYDVKM. CDR3 sequence: CASSLVRGLTEKLFF. The CDR3 DNA reads TGTGCCAGCAGTCTAGTTCGGGGACTTACTGAAAAACTGTTTTTT.

The rearrangement uses TRBV5-1 and TRBJ1-6, with D perhaps TRBD1 (6 bases). This CDR3 has 14 amino acids. Germline CDR1 is SGHRS and CDR2 is YFSETQ. The germline V and J ends were trimmed by 4 bases and 8 bases, with 13 bases remaining between them. The CDR3 DNA follows: TGCGCCAGCAGCCCCGCAGGGGTAGATTCACCCCTCCACTTT. Residues: CASSPAGVDSPLHF.

This chain joins TRBV15 and TRBJ2-1; perhaps D is TRBD1 or TRBD2 (6 bases each). V was trimmed by 5 bases and J by 7 bases, leaving 15 bases between them. CDR3 size: 14 residues. Germline lookup yields CDR1 LNHNV and CDR2 YYDKDF (reference sequence). The CDR3 region has the DNA TGTGCCACCAGCCCAGGAGGGGGGCGGAATGAGCAGTTCTTC. This sequence encodes CATSPGGGRNEQFF. The variable domain in full, with the rest retrieved from reference TRBV15 and TRBJ2-1, is DAMVIQNPRYQVTQFGKPVTLSCSQTLNHNVMYWYQQKSSQAPKLLFHYYDKDFNNEADTPDNFQSRRPNTSFCFLDIRSPGLGDTAMYLCATSPGGGRNEQFFGPGTRLTVL.

This clone was counted a single time. The J gene is TRBJ1-6, the V gene TRBV7-2, with 7 positions matching TRBD1. The ends lost 5 bases at V and 10 bases at J; junction bases unmatched: 14. The CDR3 contains 16 residues. The germline V gene encodes CDR1 SGHTA and CDR2 FQGNSA. As DNA, the CDR3 is TGTGCCAGCAGCCGTCCGGACAGGAGGGTACGGTCACCCCTCCACTTT. It is translated as CASSRPDRRVRSPLHF.

The chain combines TRBV28 with TRBJ2-5; D unresolved. V was pared by 4 bases and J by 10 bases, with 13 bases between. The germline V gene has CDR1 MDHEN and CDR2 SYDVKM. This CDR3 has 12 residues. CDR3 sequence: CASSSNPKGQYF. The CDR3 DNA reads as TGTGCCAGCAGTTCCAACCCCAAAGGCCAGTACTTC.

DNA for the CDR3: TGCGCCAGCAGTGCGGGACGGGGTGAGCAGTTCTTC. Translation gives CASSAGRGEQFF. V is TRBV10-2 and J is TRBJ2-1, with D perhaps given as TRBD1 or TRBD2 (5 bases each). The CDR3 spans 12 residues. V shed 4 bases and J shed 9 bases, with 10 bases lying between them. The germline CDR1 and CDR2 sequences are WSHSY and SAAADI.

The CDR3 here is CASSLQGGFQETQYF. The CDR3 DNA sequence: TGCGCCAGCAGCTTGCAGGGGGGATTCCAAGAGACCCAGTACTTC. The V and J genes are TRBV5-1 and TRBJ2-5; D may be TRBD1 (7 bases). From germline, CDR1 is SGHRS and CDR2 YFSETQ. This CDR3 has 15 amino acids. V lost 1 base and J lost 1, with 11 bases in between.

The rearrangement links TRBV5-4 to TRBJ1-5; 7 nucleotides agree with TRBD1. Trimming removed 2 bases from V and 1 base from J; junction bases left unmatched: 0. The germline CDR1 and CDR2 sequences are SGHNT and YYREEE (reference sequence). The CDR3 has 14 residues. The CDR3 loop reads CASSFRGSNQPQHF. CDR3 bases: TGTGCCAGCAGCTTCAGGGGGAGCAATCAGCCCCAGCATTTT.

This clone showed up just once. The chain carries TRBV27 and TRBJ2-6; D is undetermined. The CDR3 runs 13 residues. V was shortened by 0 bases and J by 3 bases, with 0 bases between the two germline ends. CDR1 and CDR2 (germline): MNHEY, SMNVEV (reference sequence). CDR3 DNA: TGTGCCAGCAGTTTATCTGGGGCCAACGTCCTGACTTTC. Translated, it gives CASSLSGANVLTF. Drawing the rest from reference TRBV27 and TRBJ2-6, the complete variable domain is EAQVTQNPRYLITVTGKKLTVTCSQNMNHEYMSWYRQDPGLGLRQIYYSMNVEVTDKGDVPEGYKVSRKEKRNFPLILESPSPNQTSLYFCASSLSGANVLTFGAGSRLTVL.

This chain joins TRBV7-3 and TRBJ2-7; TRBD2 might be the D (5 bases). This CDR3 region has 12 residues. V lost 3 bases and J lost 6, with 9 bases in between. The V gene's germline CDR1 is SGHTA and CDR2 FQGTGA. CDR3 in amino acids: CASSLYSGEQYF. In DNA, the CDR3 is TGTGCCAGCAGCTTGTACAGCGGCGAGCAGTACTTC. The full variable domain, rest sourced from reference TRBV7-3 and TRBJ2-7, is GAGVSQTPSNKVTEKGKYVELRCDPISGHTALYWYRQSLGQGPEFLIYFQGTGAADDSGLPNDRFFAVRPEGSVSTLKIQRTERGDSAVYLCASSLYSGEQYFGPGTRLTVT.

CDR3: CASSDQRSDEKLFF. The CDR3 DNA reads TGCGCCAGCAGTGACCAGAGGTCAGATGAAAAACTGTTTTTT. This chain uses TRBV10-1 with TRBJ1-4; D remains unclear. Germline CDR1 and CDR2: WNHNN and SYGVQD (reference sequence). There are 14 residues in the CDR3. Between the trimmed V and J ends, which lost 3 bases and 6 bases, there was a span of 11 bases.

This rearrangement joins TRBV6-2 or TRBV6-3 to TRBJ2-1; D is uncertain. CDR3 length equals 15 residues. Germline-derived CDR1 and CDR2 are MNHEY and SVGEGT. V was pared by 2 bases and J by 6 bases, with 14 bases between. DNA for the CDR3: TGTGCCAGCAGTTACGGCGGCAGCACTTCCAATGAGCAGTTCTTC. This sequence encodes CASSYGGSTSNEQFF.

The chain combines TRBV3-1 (or the pseudogene TRBV3-2) with TRBJ2-5, with 9 bases lining up with TRBD1. The CDR3 runs to 15 residues. Germline CDR1 LGHDT, CDR2 YNNKEL (reference sequence). The V and J ends lost 5 bases and 5 bases, in that order; junction bases with no gene match: 9. This CDR3 is CASSFGTGNMETQYF. The CDR3 DNA sequence: TGTGCCAGCAGCTTCGGGACAGGGAATATGGAGACCCAGTACTTC.

CDR3: CAWSIQGWETQYF. In DNA, the CDR3 is TGTGCCTGGAGTATCCAGGGATGGGAGACCCAGTACTTC. J is TRBJ2-5 and V is TRBV30; TRBD1 might be the D (5 bases). CDR3 length: 13 amino acids. V was shortened by 2 bases and J by 5 bases, with 12 bases between the two germline ends. In germline, CDR1 is GTSNPN, CDR2 SVGIG (reference sequence).

The chain joins TRBV12-3 or TRBV12-4 to TRBJ1-4; D gene ambiguous. The germline V and J ends were trimmed by 0 bases and 7 bases, with 6 bases remaining between them. The CDR3 totals 13 residues. In DNA form, the CDR3 reads TGTGCCAGCAGTTTAGCGCTGTCTGAAAAACTGTTTTTT. It codes for CASSLALSEKLFF.

This sequence joins TRBV4-1 and TRBJ2-7; TRBD2 might be the D (6 bases). V dropped 0 bases and J dropped 7 bases, with 16 bases sitting between them. The CDR3 extends over 15 amino acids. CDR1 MGHRA and CDR2 YSYEKL come from the germline V gene. The chain's CDR3 is CASSQEETPGREQYF. In DNA form, the CDR3 reads TGCGCCAGCAGCCAAGAAGAGACTCCGGGGAGGGAGCAGTACTTC.

The chain links TRBV6-5 to TRBJ1-1; no definite D call. The CDR3 runs 12 residues. The ends were cut back, 10 bases at V and 1 base at J, with 10 bases in the middle. Germline V lookup: CDR1 MNHEY, CDR2 SVGAGI. This CDR3 reads CATKRQNTEAFF. For the CDR3, the DNA is TGTGCCACCAAGAGACAGAACACTGAAGCTTTCTTT.

V and J are TRBV2 and TRBJ2-1, with D possibly TRBD2 on 5 matching bases. Per germline, CDR1 SNHLY and CDR2 FYNNEI. V lost 6 bases to trimming and J lost 8 bases, with 17 bases between them. This CDR3 is built from 14 residues. The CDR3 reads CASSLGSLGDEQFF. DNA of the CDR3: TGTGCCAGCAGCCTTGGGTCACTCGGGGATGAGCAGTTCTTC.

The gene calls are TRBV28 and TRBJ1-5, with a possible D match to TRBD1 (5 bases). CDR1 is MDHEN and CDR2 is SYDVKM in the germline V gene. CDR3 length: 12 amino acids. With 3 bases removed from V and 9 bases from J, the gap between germline ends came to 9 bases. The chain's CDR3 is CASSFWGPPQHF. Here the CDR3 DNA reads TGTGCCAGCAGTTTTTGGGGCCCGCCCCAGCATTTT. The full variable domain, with the rest looked up from reference TRBV28 and TRBJ1-5, is DVKVTQSSRYLVKRTGEKVFLECVQDMDHENMFWYRQDPGLGLRLIYFSYDVKMKEKGDIPEGYSVSREKKERFSLILESASTNQTSMYLCASSFWGPPQHFGDGTRLSIL.

The rearrangement links TRBV28 to TRBJ1-5; possible D gene TRBD1, 5 bases. The CDR3 is 14 residues long. V shed 1 base and J shed 5 bases, with 9 bases lying between them. Germline CDR1 MDHEN, CDR2 SYDVKM. The CDR3 DNA sequence: TGTGCCAGCAGTTTATTTCGGGGGGATCAGCCCCAGCATTTT. Its translation: CASSLFRGDQPQHF.

The CDR3 DNA sequence: TGTGCCAGCAGCCGACCCCGGGACAGGGGGCGCACCGGGGAGCTGTTTTTT. This encodes CASSRPRDRGRTGELFF. The chain links TRBV3-1 (or the pseudogene TRBV3-2) to TRBJ2-2, with 12 bases that match TRBD1. The germline V gene has CDR1 LGHDT and CDR2 YNNKEL (reference sequence). The CDR3 length is 17 residues. V dropped 4 bases and J dropped 4; count of bases not matched to a gene: 7.

The chain employs TRBV29-1 and TRBJ2-2; D is undetermined. This CDR3 contains 12 residues. The germline V gene has CDR1 SQVTM and CDR2 ANQGSEA. V was trimmed by 6 bases and J by 3 bases, leaving 8 bases between them. CDR3 in DNA: TGCAGCGTCCCAGGATACACCGGGGAGCTGTTTTTT. Translation gives CSVPGYTGELFF.